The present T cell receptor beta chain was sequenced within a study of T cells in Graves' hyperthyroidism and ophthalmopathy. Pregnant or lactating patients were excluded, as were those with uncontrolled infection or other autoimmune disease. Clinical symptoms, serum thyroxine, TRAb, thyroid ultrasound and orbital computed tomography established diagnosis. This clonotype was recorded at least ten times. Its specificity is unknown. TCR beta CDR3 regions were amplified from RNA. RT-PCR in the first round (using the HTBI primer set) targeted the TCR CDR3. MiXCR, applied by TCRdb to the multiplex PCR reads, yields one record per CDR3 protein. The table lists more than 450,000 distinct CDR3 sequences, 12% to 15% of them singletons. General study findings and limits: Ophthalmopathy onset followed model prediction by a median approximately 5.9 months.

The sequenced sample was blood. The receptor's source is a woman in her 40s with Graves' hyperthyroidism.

The CDR3 protein is CASSQGTGLSGYTF. The CDR3 DNA reads as TGTGCCAGCAGCCAAGGGACAGGGTTGTCTGGCTACACCTTC. The chain uses TRBV3-1 and TRBJ1-2; 8 nucleotides match TRBD1. The germline gives CDR1 LGHDT, CDR2 YNNKEL (reference sequence). V lost 1 base, J lost 7 bases, and 5 bases stayed unmatched. The CDR3 is made up of 14 amino acids.